This passage covers 4 T cell receptor beta chains from one sample sequenced in a study of human T cells and chemical hapten exposure. From the RACE reads, TCRdb called clonotypes with MiXCR, one entry per CDR3 protein. The sample has about 350,000 distinct CDR3 sequences; about 6.9% are singletons. Time point meaning: patch test 2, 6 weeks after DPC sensitization. Treatment given: therapeutic diphenylcyclopropenone sensitization with weekly scalp DPC. The source material was whole blood, sampled in connection with sensitization to the hapten diphenylcyclopropenone (DPC). The receptor set was obtained from a woman aged 18-30 years with alopecia areata. Some clones in this sample may be carry-over from other donors' samples.

This clonotype was seen many times. In DNA, the CDR3 is TGTGCCAGCAGCCCCTACAGGACGAACACTGAAGCTTTCTTT. Encoded protein: CASSPYRTNTEAFF. The rearrangement joins TRBV6-1 to TRBJ1-1; possibly TRBD1 for D (5 bases). The ends were cut back, 6 bases at V and 1 base at J, with 12 bases in the middle. The CDR3 spans 14 residues. CDR1 and CDR2 from the germline V gene are MNHNS and SASEGT.

The rearrangement uses TRBV6-1 and TRBJ2-3, with D perhaps assigned TRBD1 or TRBD2 (6 bases each). CDR3 length: 17 residues. Germline loops: CDR1 MNHNS, CDR2 SASEGT. Trimming cost V 2 bases and J 0 bases, with 15 bases left between them. In DNA, the CDR3 is TGTGCCAGCAGTGAAATTTTGGGGGGCCCTAGCACAGATACGCAGTATTTT. Its protein product is CASSEILGGPSTDTQYF.

This clonotype was detected ten times or more. Sequence at one end of the junction differs from germline and may be a read error. V gene TRBV7-2 combines with J gene TRBJ2-4, with D unresolved. Germline CDR1 reads SGHTA; CDR2 reads FQGNSA. CDR3 length: 11 residues. The chain's CDR3 is CASNLGDIQYF. The DNA of the CDR3 is TGTGCCAGCAACTTAGGAGACATTCAGTACTTC.

This chain uses TRBV6-1 with TRBJ2-1, with TRBD2 matching 9 bases. Trimming removed 0 bases from V and 8 bases from J; junction bases left unmatched: 5. This CDR3 region has 15 residues. Germline loops: CDR1 MNHNS, CDR2 SASEGT. CDR3 bases: TGTGCCAGCAGTGAAGCCCTAGCGGGGTGGGATGAGCAGTTCTTC. Amino acids: CASSEALAGWDEQFF.